Sequencing of this T cell receptor (beta chain) was carried out in a study of low-dose radiotherapy and immunotherapy resistance in tumors. Regarding this clonotype: This may stem from a read error, because a much larger clone lies one nucleotide away.

Alpha and beta chains were covered, as first-strand cDNA relied on TRAV- and TRBV-specific primers. Amplification of TCRs used a constant-region primer and V-primer adapter for about 18 PCR cycles. Each CDR3 protein gets one entry after TCRdb re-called the reads with MiXCR. The sample contains about 97,000 distinct CDR3 sequences, around 21% of which appear only once. This CDR3 comprises 13 residues. Germline CDR1 is SEHNR and CDR2 is FQNEAQ (reference sequence). V lost 3 bases and J 4 bases, leaving 8 bases between the germline ends. Time point of the sample: after trial treatment. This sample's treatment: LDRT plus nivolumab, ipilimumab, low-dose cyclophosphamide and aspirin (RACIN trial).

This specimen consisted of PBMCs, obtained after low-dose radiotherapy plus immunotherapy. This chain uses TRBV7-9 with TRBJ2-3; perhaps TRBD2 as D (6 bases). This sequence was found in a male donor with prostate cancer. CDR3 sequence: CASSFSGADTQYF. The DNA for the CDR3 is TGTGCCAGCAGCTTTTCGGGGGCAGATACGCAGTATTTT.